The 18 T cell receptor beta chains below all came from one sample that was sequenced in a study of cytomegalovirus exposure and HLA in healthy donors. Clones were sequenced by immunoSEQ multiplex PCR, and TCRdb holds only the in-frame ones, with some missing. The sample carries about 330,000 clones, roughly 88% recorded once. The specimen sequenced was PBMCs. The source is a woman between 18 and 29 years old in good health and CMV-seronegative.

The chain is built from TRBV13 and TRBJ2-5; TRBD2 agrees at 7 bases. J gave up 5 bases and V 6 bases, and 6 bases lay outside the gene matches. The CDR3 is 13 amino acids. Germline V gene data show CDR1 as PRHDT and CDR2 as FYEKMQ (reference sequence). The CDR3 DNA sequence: TGTGCCAGCAGACTTGGACTAGTTGAGACCCAGTACTTC. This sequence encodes CASRLGLVETQYF.

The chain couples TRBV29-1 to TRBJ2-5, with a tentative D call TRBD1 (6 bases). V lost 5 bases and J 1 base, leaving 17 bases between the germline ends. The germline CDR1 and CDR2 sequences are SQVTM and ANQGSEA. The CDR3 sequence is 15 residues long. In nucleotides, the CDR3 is TGCAGCGTTTTACTCTCCCGGGACACCCAAGAGACCCAGTACTTC. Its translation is CSVLLSRDTQETQYF.

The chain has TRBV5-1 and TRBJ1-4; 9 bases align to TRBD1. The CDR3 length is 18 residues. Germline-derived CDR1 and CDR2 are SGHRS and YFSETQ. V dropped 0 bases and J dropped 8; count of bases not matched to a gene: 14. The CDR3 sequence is CASSLGTGGAFTAEKLFF. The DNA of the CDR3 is TGCGCCAGCAGCTTGGGCACAGGGGGCGCATTTACGGCCGAAAAACTGTTTTTT.

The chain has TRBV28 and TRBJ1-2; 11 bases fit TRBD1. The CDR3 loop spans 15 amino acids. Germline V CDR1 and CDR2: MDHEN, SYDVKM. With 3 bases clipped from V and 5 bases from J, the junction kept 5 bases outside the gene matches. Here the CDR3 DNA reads TGTGCCAGCAGTTTTAGGGACAGGGGGTTGTATGGCTACACCTTC. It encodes CASSFRDRGLYGYTF.

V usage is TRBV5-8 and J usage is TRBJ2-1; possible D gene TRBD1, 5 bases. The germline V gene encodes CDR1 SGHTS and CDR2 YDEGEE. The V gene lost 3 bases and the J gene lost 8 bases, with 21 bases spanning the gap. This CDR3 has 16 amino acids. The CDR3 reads CASSSVGLVGADEQFF. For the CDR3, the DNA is TGTGCCAGCAGCTCCGTGGGTCTCGTTGGGGCTGATGAGCAGTTCTTC.

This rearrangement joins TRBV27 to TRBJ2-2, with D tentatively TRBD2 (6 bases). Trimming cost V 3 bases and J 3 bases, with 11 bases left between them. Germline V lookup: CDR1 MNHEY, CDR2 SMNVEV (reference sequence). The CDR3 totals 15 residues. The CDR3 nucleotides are TGTGCCAGCAGTTTCGGGCGGGGAGACACCGGGGAGCTGTTTTTT. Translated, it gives CASSFGRGDTGELFF.

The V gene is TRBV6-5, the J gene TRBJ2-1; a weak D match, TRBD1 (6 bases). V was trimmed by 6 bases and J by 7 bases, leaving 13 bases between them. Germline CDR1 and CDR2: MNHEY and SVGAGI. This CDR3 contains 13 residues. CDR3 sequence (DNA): TGTGCCAGCAGCCCTCCAGGGGCGAATGAGCAGTTCTTC. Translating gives CASSPPGANEQFF.

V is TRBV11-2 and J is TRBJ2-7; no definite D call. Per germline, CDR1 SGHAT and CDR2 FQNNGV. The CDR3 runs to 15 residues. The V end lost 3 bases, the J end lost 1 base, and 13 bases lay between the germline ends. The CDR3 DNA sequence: TGTGCCAGCAGCTTCTTCGCGGATCCTTCCTACGAGCAGTACTTC. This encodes CASSFFADPSYEQYF.

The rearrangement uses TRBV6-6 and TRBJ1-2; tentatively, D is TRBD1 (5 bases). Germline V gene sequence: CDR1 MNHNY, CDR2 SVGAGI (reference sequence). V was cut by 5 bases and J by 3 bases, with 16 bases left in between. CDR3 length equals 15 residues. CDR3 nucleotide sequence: TGTGCCAGCAGTCGCGACGGGGGTCTGGACTATGGCTACACCTTC. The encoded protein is CASSRDGGLDYGYTF.

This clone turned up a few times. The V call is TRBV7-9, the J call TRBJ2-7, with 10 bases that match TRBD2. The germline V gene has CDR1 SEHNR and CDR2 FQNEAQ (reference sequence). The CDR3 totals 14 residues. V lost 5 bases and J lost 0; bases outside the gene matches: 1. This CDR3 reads CASSGLADSYEQYF. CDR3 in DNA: TGTGCCAGCAGCGGACTAGCGGACTCCTACGAGCAGTACTTC.

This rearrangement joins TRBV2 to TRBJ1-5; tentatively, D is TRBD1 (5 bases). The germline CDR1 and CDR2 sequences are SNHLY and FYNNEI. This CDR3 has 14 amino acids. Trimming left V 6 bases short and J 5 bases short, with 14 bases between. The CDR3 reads CASSPVGGYQPQHF. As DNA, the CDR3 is TGTGCCAGCAGCCCCGTGGGGGGATATCAGCCCCAGCATTTT. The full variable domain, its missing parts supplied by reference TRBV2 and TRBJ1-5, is EPEVTQTPSHQVTQMGQEVILRCVPISNHLYFYWYRQILGQKVEFLVSFYNNEISEKSEIFDDQFSVERPDGSNFTLKIRSTKLEDSAMYFCASSPVGGYQPQHFGDGTRLSIL.

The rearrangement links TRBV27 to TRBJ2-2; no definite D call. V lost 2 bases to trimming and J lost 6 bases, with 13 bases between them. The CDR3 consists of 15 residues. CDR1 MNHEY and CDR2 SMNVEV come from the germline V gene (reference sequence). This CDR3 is CASSLGQPISGELFF. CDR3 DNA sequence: TGTGCCAGCAGTTTAGGGCAGCCGATTTCCGGGGAGCTGTTTTTT.

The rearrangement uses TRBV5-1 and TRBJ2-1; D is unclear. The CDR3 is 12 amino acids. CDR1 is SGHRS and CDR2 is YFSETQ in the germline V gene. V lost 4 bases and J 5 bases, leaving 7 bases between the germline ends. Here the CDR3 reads CASSVQDNEQFF. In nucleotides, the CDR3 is TGCGCCAGCAGCGTCCAGGACAATGAGCAGTTCTTC.

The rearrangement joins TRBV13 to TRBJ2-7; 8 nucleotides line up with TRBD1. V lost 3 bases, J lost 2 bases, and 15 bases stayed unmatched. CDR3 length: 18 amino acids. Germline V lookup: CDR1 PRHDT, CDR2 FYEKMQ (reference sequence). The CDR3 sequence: CASSFSRDRGQKAYEQYF. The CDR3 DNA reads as TGTGCCAGCAGCTTCTCGAGAGACAGGGGCCAAAAGGCCTACGAGCAGTACTTC.

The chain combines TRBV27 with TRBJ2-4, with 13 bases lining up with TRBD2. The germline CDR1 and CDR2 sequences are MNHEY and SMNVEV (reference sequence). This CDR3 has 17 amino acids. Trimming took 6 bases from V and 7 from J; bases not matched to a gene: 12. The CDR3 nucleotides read TGTGCCAGCAGACTAGCGGGAGGGCCAGGCGGGGTGAACATTCAGTACTTC. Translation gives CASRLAGGPGGVNIQYF.

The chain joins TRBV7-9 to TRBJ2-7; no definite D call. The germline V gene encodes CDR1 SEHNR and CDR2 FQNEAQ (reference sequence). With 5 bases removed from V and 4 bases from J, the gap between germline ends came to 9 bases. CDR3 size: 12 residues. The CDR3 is CASSPRSYEQYF. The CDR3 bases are TGTGCCAGCAGCCCGCGGAGTTACGAGCAGTACTTC.

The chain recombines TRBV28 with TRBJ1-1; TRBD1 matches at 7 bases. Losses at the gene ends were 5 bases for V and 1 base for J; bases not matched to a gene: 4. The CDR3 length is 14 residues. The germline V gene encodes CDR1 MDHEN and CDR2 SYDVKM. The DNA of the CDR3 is TGTGCCAGCAGTGTACAGGGGAGGAACACTGAAGCTTTCTTT. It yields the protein CASSVQGRNTEAFF.

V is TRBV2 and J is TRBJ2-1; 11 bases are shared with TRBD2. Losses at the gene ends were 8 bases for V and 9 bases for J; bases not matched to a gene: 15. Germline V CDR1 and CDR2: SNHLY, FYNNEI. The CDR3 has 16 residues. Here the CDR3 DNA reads TGTGCCAGCCTCCTCAGCCTGACTAGCGGGATTAGTGAGCAGTTCTTC. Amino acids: CASLLSLTSGISEQFF. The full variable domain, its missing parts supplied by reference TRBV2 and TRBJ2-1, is EPEVTQTPSHQVTQMGQEVILRCVPISNHLYFYWYRQILGQKVEFLVSFYNNEISEKSEIFDDQFSVERPDGSNFTLKIRSTKLEDSAMYFCASLLSLTSGISEQFFGPGTRLTVL.